This T cell receptor beta chain was captured by sequencing in a study of T cell responses to AZD1222 COVID-19 vaccine. Study-wide results and caveats: In a largely white British group with more females than males, clonal diversity was possibly underestimated.

Turning to this clone: Its antigen is still unknown.

Repertoires were generated with immunoSEQ multiplex PCR, while TCRdb's copy carries only in-frame clones and drops some. The data contain about 210,000 clones, about 94% of them singletons. The CDR3 contains 16 residues. Per the germline V gene, CDR1 is MDHEN and CDR2 is SYDVKM. V dropped 6 bases and J dropped 9 bases, with 27 bases sitting between them. The sequences come from peripheral blood, collected 28 days after the second dose of the MenACWY control vaccine. The chain links TRBV28 to TRBJ2-7; perhaps TRBD1 as D (6 bases). The source is an adult who received the MenACWY meningococcal vaccine as a control. The CDR3 sequence: CASSLAQGQRLTGQYF. The CDR3 DNA follows: TGTGCCAGCAGCCTCGCCCAAGGACAGAGACTGACCGGGCAGTACTTC.